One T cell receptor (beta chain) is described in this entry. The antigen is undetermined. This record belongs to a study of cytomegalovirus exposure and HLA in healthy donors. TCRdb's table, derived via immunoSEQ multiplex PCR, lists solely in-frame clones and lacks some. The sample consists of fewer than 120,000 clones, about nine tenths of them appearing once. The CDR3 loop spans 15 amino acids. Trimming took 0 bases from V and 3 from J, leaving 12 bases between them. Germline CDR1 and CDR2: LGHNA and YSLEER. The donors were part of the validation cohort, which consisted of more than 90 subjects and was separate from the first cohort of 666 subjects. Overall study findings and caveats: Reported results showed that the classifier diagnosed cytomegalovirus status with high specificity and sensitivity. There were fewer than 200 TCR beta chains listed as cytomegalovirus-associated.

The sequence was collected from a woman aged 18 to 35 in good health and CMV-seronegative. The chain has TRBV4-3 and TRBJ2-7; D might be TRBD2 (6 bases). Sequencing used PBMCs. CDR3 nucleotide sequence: TGCGCCAGCAGCCAAGACCCGGGACTGATCTACGAGCAGTACTTC. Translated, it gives CASSQDPGLIYEQYF.